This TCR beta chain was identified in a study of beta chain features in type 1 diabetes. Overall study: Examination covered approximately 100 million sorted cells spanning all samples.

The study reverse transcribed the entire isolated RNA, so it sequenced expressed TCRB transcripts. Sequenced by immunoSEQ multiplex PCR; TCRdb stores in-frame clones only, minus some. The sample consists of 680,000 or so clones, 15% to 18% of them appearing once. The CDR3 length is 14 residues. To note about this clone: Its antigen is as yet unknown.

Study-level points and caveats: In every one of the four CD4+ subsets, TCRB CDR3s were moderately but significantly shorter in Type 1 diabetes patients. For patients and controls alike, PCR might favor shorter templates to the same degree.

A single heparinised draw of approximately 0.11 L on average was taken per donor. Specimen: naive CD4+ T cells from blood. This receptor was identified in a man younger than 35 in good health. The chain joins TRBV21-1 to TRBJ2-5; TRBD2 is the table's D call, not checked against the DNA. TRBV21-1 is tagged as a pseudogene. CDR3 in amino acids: CASSNEADQETQYF. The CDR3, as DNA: TGTGCCAGCAGCAATGAGGCCGACCAAGAGACCCAGTACTTC.